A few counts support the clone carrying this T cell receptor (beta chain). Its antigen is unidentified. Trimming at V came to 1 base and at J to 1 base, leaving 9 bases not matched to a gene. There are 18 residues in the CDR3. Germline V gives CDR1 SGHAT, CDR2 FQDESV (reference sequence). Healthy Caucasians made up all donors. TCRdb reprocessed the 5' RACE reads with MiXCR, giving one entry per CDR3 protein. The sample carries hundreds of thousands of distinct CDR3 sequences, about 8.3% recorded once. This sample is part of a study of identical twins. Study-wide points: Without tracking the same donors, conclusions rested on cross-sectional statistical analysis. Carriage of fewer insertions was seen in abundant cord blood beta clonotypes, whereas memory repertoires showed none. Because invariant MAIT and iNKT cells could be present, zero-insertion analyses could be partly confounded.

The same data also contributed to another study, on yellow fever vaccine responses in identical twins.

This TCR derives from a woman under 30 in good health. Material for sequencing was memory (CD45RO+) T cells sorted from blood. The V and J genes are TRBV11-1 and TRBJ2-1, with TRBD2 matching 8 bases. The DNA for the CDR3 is TGTGCCAGCAGCTTAGTTGAGAGACTAGCGTCTTCCTACAATGAGCAGTTCTTC. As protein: CASSLVERLASSYNEQFF.